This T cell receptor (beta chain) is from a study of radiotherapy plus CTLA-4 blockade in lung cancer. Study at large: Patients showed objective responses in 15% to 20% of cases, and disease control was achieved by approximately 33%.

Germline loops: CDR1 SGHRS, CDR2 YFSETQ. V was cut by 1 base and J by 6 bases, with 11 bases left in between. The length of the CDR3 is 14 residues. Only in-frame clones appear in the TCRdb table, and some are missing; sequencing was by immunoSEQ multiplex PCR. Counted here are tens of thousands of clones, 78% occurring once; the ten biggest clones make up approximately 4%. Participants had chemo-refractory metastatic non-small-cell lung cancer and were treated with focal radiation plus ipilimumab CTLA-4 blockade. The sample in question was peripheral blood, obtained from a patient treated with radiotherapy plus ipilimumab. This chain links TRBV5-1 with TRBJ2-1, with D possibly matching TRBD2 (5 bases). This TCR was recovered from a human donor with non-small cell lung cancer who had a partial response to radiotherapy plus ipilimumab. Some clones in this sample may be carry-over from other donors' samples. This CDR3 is CASSLSSGGNEQFF. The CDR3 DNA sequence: TGCGCCAGCAGCTTGAGCAGCGGCGGCAATGAGCAGTTCTTC.